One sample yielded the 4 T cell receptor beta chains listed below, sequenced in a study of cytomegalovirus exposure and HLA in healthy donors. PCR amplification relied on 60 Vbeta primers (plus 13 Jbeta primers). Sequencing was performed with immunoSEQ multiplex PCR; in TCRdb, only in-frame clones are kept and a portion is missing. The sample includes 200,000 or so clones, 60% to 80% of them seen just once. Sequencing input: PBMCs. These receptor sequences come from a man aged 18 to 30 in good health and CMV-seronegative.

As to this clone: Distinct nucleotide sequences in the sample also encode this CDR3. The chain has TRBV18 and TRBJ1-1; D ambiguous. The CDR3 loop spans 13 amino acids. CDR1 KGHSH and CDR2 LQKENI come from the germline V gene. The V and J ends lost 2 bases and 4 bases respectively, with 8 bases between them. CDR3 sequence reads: CASSPNPSTEAFF. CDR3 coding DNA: TGTGCCAGCTCACCAAACCCCAGCACTGAAGCTTTCTTT.

The CDR3 DNA reads as TGTGCCAGCATCTCCCTTGGACAGGGGGCTCGCGAGCAGTACTTC. This encodes CASISLGQGAREQYF. The V gene is TRBV28, the J gene TRBJ2-7; TRBD1 agrees at 11 bases. Germline CDR1 is MDHEN and CDR2 is SYDVKM. The V and J ends lost 7 bases and 6 bases, in that order; junction bases with no gene match: 11. There are 15 residues in the CDR3.

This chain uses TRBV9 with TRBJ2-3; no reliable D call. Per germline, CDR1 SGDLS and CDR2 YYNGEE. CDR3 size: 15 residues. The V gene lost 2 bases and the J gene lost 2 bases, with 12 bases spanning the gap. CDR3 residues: CASSVGSTNTDTQYF. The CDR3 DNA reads TGTGCCAGCAGCGTGGGTAGCACAAACACAGATACGCAGTATTTT.

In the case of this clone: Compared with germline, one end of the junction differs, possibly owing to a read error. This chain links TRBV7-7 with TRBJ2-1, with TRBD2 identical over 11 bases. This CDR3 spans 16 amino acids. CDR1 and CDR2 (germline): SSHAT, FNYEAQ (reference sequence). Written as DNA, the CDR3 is TGTGCTAGCAGCCCAAGACTAGCGGGATTAAACAATGAGCAGTTCTTC. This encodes CASSPRLAGLNNEQFF.